This TCR beta chain was obtained from a study of T cells in tuberculosis. Study details: In South Africa, adults with active tuberculosis were compared with IGRA-negative and latently infected IGRA-positive adolescents.

Each donor contributed 85,000 to 100,000 T cells on average, unsorted. This CDR3 is built from 16 residues. CDR1 and CDR2 from the germline V gene are SGHAT and FQNNGV. V lost 4 bases, J lost 5 bases, and 20 bases lay in between. With regard to this clone: Its antigen is still unknown.

The protocol was immunoSEQ multiplex PCR, while the TCRdb copy is restricted to in-frame clones and leaves out a portion. Among around 33,000 clones listed, 85% to 95% were seen once. Whole-study results and caveats: Active tuberculosis TCR-alpha repertoires lay closer to GMM-specific TCRs than IGRA-negative controls, suggesting clonal expansion.

The sequence was collected from a donor between 10 and 35 years old with latent tuberculosis or without tuberculosis infection. Some clones in this sample may be carry-over from other donors' samples. The chain has TRBV11-2 and TRBJ1-1, with a weak D call TRBD1 (5 bases). The sequenced sample consisted of PBMCs. CDR3 in amino acids: CASSSVREDLGTEAFF. CDR3 coding DNA: TGTGCCAGCAGCTCCGTCAGGGAGGATTTAGGGACTGAAGCTTTCTTT.